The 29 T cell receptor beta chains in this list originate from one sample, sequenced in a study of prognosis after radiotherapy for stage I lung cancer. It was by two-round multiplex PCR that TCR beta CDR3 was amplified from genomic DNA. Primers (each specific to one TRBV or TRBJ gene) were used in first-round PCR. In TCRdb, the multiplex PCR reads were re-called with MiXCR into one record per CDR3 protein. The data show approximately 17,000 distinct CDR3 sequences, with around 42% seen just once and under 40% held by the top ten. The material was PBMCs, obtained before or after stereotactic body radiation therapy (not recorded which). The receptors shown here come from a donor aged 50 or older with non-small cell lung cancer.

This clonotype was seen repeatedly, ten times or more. For the CDR3, the DNA is TGTGCCAGCAGCAGGACAGGGGGCCTAGCGGGGGGCAGCACAGATACGCAGTATTTT. It translates to CASSRTGGLAGGSTDTQYF. The rearrangement uses TRBV5-5 and TRBJ2-3, with D perhaps being TRBD1 or TRBD2 (11 bases each). Germline V gene lookup returns CDR1 SGHKS and CDR2 YYEKEE (reference sequence). The CDR3 extends over 19 amino acids. The V and J ends lost 4 bases and 0 bases respectively, with 24 bases between them.

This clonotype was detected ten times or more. CDR3 loop: CSARDPNTYEQYF. The CDR3 nucleotides are TGCAGTGCTAGAGATCCCAATACCTACGAGCAGTACTTC. The chain combines TRBV20-1 with TRBJ2-7; D unclear. The ends were cut back, 0 bases at V and 2 bases at J, with 8 bases in the middle. The V gene's germline CDR1 is DFQATT and CDR2 SNEGSKA (reference sequence). The CDR3 extends over 13 amino acids.

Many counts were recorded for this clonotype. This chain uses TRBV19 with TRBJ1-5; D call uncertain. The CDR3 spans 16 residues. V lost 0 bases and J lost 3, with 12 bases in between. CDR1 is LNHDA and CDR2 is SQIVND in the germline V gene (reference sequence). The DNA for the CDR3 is TGTGCCAGTAGTATAGATTCAGCCAGGCCCAATCAGCCCCAGCATTTT. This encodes CASSIDSARPNQPQHF.

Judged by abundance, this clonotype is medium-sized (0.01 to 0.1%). CDR3 in amino acids: CASTPPREGSPLHF. Written as DNA, the CDR3 is TGTGCCAGCACCCCTCCTAGGGAAGGTTCACCCCTCCACTTT. The chain combines TRBV6-1 with TRBJ1-6; no definite D call. V lost 7 bases and J 9 bases, leaving 16 bases between the germline ends. This CDR3 is built from 14 residues. Germline CDR1 MNHNS, CDR2 SASEGT.

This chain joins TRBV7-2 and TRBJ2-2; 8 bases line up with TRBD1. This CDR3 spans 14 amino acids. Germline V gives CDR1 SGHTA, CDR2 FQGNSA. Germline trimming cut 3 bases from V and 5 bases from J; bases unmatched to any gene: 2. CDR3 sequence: CASSFDRGTGELFF. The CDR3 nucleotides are TGTGCCAGCAGCTTTGACAGGGGTACCGGGGAGCTGTTTTTT.

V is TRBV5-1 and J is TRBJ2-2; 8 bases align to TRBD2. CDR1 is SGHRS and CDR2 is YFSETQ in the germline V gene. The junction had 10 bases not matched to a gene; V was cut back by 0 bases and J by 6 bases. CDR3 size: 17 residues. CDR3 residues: CASSLVPGLVLSGELFF. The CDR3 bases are TGCGCCAGCAGCTTGGTTCCGGGACTAGTTTTATCCGGGGAGCTGTTTTTT.

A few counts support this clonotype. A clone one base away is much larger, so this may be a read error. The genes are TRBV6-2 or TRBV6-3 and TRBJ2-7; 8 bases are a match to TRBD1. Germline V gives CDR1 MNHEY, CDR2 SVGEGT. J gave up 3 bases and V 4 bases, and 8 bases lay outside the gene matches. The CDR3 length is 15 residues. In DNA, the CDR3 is TGTGCCAGCAGTTGGGGACAGGCGACCATCTACGAGCAGTACTTC. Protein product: CASSWGQATIYEQYF.

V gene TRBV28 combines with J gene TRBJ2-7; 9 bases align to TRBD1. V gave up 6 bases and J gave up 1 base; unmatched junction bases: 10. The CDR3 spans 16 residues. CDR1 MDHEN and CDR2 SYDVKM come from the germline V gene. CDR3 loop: CASRATSGTGSYEQYF. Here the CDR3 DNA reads TGTGCCAGCAGAGCTACATCAGGGACAGGGTCCTACGAGCAGTACTTC.

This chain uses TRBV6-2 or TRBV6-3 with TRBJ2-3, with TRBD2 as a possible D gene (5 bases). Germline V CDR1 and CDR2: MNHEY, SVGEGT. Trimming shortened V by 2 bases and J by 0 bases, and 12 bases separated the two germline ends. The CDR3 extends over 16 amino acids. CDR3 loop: CASSYEVGASTDTQYF. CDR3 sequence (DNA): TGTGCCAGCAGTTACGAGGTGGGAGCTAGCACAGATACGCAGTATTTT.

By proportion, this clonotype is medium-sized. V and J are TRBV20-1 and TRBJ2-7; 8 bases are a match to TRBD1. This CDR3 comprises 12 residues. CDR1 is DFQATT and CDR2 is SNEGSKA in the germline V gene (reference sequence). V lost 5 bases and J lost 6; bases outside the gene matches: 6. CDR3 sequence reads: CSAPDRGLEQYF. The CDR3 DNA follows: TGCAGTGCTCCAGACAGGGGCCTCGAGCAGTACTTC.

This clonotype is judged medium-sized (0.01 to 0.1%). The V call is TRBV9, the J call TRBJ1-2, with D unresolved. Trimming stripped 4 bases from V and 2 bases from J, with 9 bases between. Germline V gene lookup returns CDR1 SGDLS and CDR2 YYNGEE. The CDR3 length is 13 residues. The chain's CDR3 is CASSLQENYGYTF. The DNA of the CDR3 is TGTGCCAGCAGCCTGCAGGAGAACTATGGCTACACCTTC.

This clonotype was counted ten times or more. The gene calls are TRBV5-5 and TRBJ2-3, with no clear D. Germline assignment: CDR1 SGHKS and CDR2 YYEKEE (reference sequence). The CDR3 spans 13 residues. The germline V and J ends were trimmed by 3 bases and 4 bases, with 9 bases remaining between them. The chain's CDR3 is CASSSLSADTQYF. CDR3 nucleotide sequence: TGTGCCAGCAGCTCTCTCTCTGCAGATACGCAGTATTTT.

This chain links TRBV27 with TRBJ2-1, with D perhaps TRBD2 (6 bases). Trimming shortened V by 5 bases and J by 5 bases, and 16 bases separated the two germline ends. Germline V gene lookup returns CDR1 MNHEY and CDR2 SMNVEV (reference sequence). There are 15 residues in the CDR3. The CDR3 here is CASSPFGGGHNEQFF. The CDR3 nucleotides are TGTGCCAGCAGTCCTTTTGGGGGAGGCCACAATGAGCAGTTCTTC.

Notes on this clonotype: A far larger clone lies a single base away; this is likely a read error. The CDR3 protein is CASSEVGAEQYF. For the CDR3, the DNA is TGTGCCAGCAGTGAAGTGGGGGCCGAGCAGTACTTC. The chain couples TRBV6-2 or TRBV6-3 to TRBJ2-7; D is possibly TRBD1 (6 bases). This CDR3 region has 12 residues. Trimming removed 5 bases from V and 6 bases from J, with 11 bases in between. Germline lookup yields CDR1 MNHEY and CDR2 SVGEGT.

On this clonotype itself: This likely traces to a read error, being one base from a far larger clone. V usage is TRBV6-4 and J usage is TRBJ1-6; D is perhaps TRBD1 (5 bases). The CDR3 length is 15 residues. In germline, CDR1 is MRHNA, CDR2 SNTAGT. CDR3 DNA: TGTGCCAGCAGTTACACCGGACACAATAATTCACCCCTCAACTTT. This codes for CASSYTGHNNSPLNF.

The CDR3 reads CASSSGEYTQYF. CDR3 bases: TGTGCCAGCAGCTCAGGGGAATATACGCAGTATTTT. The chain uses TRBV12-3 or TRBV12-4 and TRBJ2-3; D is perhaps TRBD1 (6 bases). This CDR3 spans 12 amino acids. The ends were cut back, 6 bases at V and 7 bases at J, with 11 bases in the middle.

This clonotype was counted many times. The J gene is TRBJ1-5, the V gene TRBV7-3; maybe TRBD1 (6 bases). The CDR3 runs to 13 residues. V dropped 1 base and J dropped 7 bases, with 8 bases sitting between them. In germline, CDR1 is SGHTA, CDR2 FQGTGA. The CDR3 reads CASSLKGGQPQHF. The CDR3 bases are TGTGCCAGCAGCTTAAAGGGGGGCCAGCCCCAGCATTTT.

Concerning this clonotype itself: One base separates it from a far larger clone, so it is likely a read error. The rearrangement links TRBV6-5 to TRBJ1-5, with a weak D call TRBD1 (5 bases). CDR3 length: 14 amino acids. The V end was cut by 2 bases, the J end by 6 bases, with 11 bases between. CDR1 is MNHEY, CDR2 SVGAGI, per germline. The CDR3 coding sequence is TGTGCCAGCAGTTACGGGGGATCGGTTCAGCCCCAGCATTTT. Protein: CASSYGGSVQPQHF.

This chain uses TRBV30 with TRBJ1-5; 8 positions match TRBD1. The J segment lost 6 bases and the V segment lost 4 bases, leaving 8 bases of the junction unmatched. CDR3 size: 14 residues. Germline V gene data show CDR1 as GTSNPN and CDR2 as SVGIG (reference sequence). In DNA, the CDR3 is TGTGCCTGGACCTCAGGGGGCGCGGGTCAGCCCCAGCATTTT. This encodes CAWTSGGAGQPQHF.

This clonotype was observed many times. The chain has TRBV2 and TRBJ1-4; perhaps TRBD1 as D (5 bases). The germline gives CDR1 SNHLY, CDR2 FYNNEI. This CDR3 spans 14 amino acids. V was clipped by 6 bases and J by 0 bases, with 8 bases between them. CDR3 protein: CASREGPTNEKLFF. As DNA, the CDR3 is TGTGCCAGCAGGGAGGGACCAACTAATGAAAAACTGTTTTTT.

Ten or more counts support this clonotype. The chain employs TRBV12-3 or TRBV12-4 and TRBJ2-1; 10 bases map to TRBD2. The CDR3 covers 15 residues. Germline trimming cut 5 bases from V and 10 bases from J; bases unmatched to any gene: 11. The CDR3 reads CASSLQKLSGREQFF. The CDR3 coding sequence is TGTGCCAGCAGTCTCCAAAAGCTTAGCGGGAGGGAGCAGTTCTTC.

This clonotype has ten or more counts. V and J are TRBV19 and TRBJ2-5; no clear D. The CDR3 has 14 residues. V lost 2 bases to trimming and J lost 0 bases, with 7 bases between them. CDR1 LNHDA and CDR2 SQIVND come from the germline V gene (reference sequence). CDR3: CASSILIHQETQYF. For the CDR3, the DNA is TGTGCCAGTAGTATACTGATCCACCAAGAGACCCAGTACTTC.

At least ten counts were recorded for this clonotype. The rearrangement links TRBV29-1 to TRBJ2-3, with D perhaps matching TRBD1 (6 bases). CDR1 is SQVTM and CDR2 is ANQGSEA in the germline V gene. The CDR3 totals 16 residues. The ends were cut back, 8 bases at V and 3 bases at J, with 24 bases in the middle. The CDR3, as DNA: TGCAGCACTATTTTCGGGGCAGGGGACGGAACAGATACGCAGTATTTT. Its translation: CSTIFGAGDGTDTQYF.

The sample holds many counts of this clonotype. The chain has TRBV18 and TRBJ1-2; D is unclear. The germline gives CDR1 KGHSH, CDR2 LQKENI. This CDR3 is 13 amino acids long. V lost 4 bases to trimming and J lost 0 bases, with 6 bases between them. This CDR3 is CASSLRANYGYTF. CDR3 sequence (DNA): TGTGCCAGCTCACTACGGGCTAACTATGGCTACACCTTC. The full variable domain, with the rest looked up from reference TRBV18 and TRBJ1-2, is NAGVMQNPRHLVRRRGQEARLRCSPMKGHSHVYWYRQLPEEGLKFMVYLQKENIIDESGMPKERFSAEFPKEGPSILRIQQVVRGDSAAYFCASSLRANYGYTFGSGTRLTVV.

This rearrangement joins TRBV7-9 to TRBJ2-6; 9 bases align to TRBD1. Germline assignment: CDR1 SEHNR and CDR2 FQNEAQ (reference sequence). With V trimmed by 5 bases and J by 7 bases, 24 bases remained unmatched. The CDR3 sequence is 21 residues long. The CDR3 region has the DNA TGTGCCAGCAGCCACCGCGACTCTTGGGACAGGGCTACAACGTGTGCCAACGTCCTGACTTTC. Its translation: CASSHRDSWDRATTCANVLTF.

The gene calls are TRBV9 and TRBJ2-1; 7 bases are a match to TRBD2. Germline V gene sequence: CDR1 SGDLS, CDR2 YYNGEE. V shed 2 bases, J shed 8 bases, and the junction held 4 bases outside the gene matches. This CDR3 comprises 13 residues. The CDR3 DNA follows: TGTGCCAGCAGCGTGGGGGAGGGCTATGAGCAGTTCTTC. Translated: CASSVGEGYEQFF.

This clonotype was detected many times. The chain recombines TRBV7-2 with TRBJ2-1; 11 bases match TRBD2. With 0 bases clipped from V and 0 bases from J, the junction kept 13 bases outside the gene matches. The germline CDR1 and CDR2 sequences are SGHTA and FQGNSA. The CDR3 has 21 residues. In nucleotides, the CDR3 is TGTGCCAGCAGCTTAGCGGTCCTAGCGGGAGGCCCTAAAGACTCCTACAATGAGCAGTTCTTC. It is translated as CASSLAVLAGGPKDSYNEQFF.

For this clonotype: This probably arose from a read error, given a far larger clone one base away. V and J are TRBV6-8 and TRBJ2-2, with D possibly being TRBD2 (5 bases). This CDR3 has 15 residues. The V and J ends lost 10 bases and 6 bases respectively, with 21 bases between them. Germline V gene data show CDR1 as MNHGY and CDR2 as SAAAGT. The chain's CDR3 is CATASVLEVAGELFF. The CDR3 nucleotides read TGTGCCACTGCTTCGGTACTAGAGGTCGCCGGGGAGCTGTTTTTT.

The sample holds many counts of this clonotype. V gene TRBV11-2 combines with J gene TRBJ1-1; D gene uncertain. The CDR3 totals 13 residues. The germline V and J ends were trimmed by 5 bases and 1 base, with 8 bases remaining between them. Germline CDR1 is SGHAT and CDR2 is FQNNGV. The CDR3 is CASSRGENTEAFF. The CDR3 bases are TGTGCCAGCAGCCGTGGGGAGAACACTGAAGCTTTCTTT.